The rows below give T cell receptor beta chains drawn from one sample of a study of blood T cell repertoires in COVID-19. TCRdb's table, derived via immunoSEQ multiplex PCR, lists solely in-frame clones and lacks some. Among about 220,000 clones listed, around 87% were seen once. The sequenced sample was peripheral blood. These receptors were collected from a woman aged 25 to 39 who had recovered from COVID-19. Each CDR3 is given with its conserved first and last residue. The D gene is left open where the match is weak. Rows may omit the clone size; those that give it use once, few, many or a size class.

>TRBV15|13|-|TRBJ2-5|once
CATSRDRVETQYF
TGTGCCACCAGCAGAGATCGGGTAGAGACCCAGTACTTC
>TRBV5-6|18|TRBD1|TRBJ2-1|-
CASSLVSEQGVSYNEQFF
TGTGCCAGCAGCTTGGTTTCAGAACAGGGGGTGTCCTACAATGAGCAGTTCTTC
>TRBV6-5|13|-|TRBJ1-2|-
CASSYNRDYGYTF
TGTGCCAGCAGTTACAACAGGGACTATGGCTACACCTTC
>TRBV13|12|-|TRBJ2-7|once
CASSFSSDEQYF
TGTGCCAGCAGCTTTTCCTCCGACGAGCAGTACTTC
>TRBV5-5|17|-|TRBJ1-6|-
CASSLEPRSRGDSPLHF
TGTGCCAGCAGCTTGGAACCCAGATCCAGGGGCGATTCACCCCTCCACTTT
>TRBV4-1|14|-|TRBJ1-1|-
CASSQLGQNTEAFF
TGCGCCAGCAGCCAACTAGGCCAGAACACTGAAGCTTTCTTT
>TRBV27|16|TRBD2|TRBJ2-7|-
CASRQLGAGGSYEQYF
TGTGCCAGCAGGCAACTGGGGGCGGGGGGTTCCTACGAGCAGTACTTC
>TRBV4-3|17|-|TRBJ2-1|-
CASSQDPVGGANNEQFF
TGCGCCAGCAGCCAAGACCCCGTCGGAGGCGCCAACAATGAGCAGTTCTTC
>TRBV20-1|16|-|TRBJ2-5|-
CSASESWSTAQETQYF
TGCAGTGCTAGTGAGAGCTGGTCGACAGCACAAGAGACCCAGTACTTC
>TRBV18|20|TRBD1|TRBJ2-7|-
CASSIQTGTGSYDPSYEQYF
TGTGCCAGCTCAATACAAACCGGGACAGGGTCCTATGATCCCTCCTACGAGCAGTACTTC
>TRBV23-1|14|TRBD1|TRBJ2-6|-
CASLQGRGANVLTF
TGCGCCAGTTTACAGGGGCGAGGGGCCAACGTCCTGACTTTC